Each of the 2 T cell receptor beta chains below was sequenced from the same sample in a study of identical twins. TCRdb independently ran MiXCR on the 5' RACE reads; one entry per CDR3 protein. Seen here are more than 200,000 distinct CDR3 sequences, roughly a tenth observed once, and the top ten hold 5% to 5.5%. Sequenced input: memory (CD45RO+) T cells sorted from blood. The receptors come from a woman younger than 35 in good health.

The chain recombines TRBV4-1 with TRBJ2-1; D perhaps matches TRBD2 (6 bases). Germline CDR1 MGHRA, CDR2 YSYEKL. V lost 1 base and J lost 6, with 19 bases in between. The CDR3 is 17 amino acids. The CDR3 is CASSQANLGLHLNEQFF. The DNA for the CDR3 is TGCGCCAGCAGCCAAGCGAATCTGGGACTTCACCTCAATGAGCAGTTCTTC.

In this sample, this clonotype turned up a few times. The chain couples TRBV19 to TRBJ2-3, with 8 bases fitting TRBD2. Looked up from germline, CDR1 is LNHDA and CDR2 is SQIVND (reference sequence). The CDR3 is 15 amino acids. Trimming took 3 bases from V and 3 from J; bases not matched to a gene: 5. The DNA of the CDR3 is TGTGCCAGTAGTATTGACGGGAGGGAGACAGATACGCAGTATTTT. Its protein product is CASSIDGRETDTQYF.